This entry is about one T cell receptor beta chain. This sample stems from a study of blood T cell repertoires in COVID-19. On the study more broadly: The origin of the acute and convalescent COVID-19 samples was the United States, Italy and Spain. In each case, the material was cDNA or gDNA derived from T cells, B-cell-depleted T cells, or PBMCs.

Authors' analysis steps: Amplifying reference gene primers gave estimates of nucleated cell counts. The assay was immunoSEQ multiplex PCR, and TCRdb's table has in-frame clones only and misses some. Clone size and V and J calls were adopted from that table, with D and trimming inferred from the DNA. Found here are 200,000 or so clones, around 82% of them singletons; the top ten hold about 2.1%. The specimen sequenced was peripheral blood. The sequence was collected from a woman aged 60-70 years with acute or convalescent COVID-19.

The CDR3 DNA is TGCAGCGTTGAAGAAAGGGGCTTGGACAGTGGAAACACCATATATTTT. The encoded protein is CSVEERGLDSGNTIYF. The chain carries TRBV29-1 and TRBJ1-3, with D possibly TRBD1 on 6 matching bases. Germline CDR1 is SQVTM and CDR2 is ANQGSEA. CDR3 size: 16 residues. The ends were cut back, 0 bases at V and 3 bases at J, with 15 bases in the middle.